The rows below give T cell receptor beta chains drawn from one sample of a study of blood T cells in healthy people across ages. TCRdb re-called the 5' RACE reads through MiXCR, storing one row per CDR3 protein. The sample shows about 930,000 distinct CDR3 sequences, almost 30% of them seen only once. The sample was also linked to a second study, of T cells of mothers and their children.

Sample: blood. The receptors were gathered from a woman in her thirties or forties in good health. Both conserved end residues are part of each CDR3. A D gene is named only where the DNA matches it firmly. A clone size is listed for some rows: how often the clone was seen (once, few, many), or a class if it is expanded.

J gene | clone size | V gene | D gene | CDR3 protein | CDR3 DNA
TRBJ2-3 | . | TRBV28 | TRBD2 | CASSSPGLLTDTQYF | TGTGCCAGCAGTTCCCCGGGACTACTCACAGATACGCAGTATTTT
TRBJ2-1 | . | TRBV6-6 | TRBD2 | CASGLRGSSYNEQFF | TGTGCCAGCGGTTTGCGGGGGAGCTCCTACAATGAGCAGTTCTTC
TRBJ1-4 | . | TRBV12-3/TRBV12-4 | . | CASSPRQIFGTNEKLFF | TGTGCCAGCAGTCCCCGACAGATCTTCGGGACTAATGAAAAACTGTTTTTT
TRBJ2-7 | . | TRBV25-1 | TRBD2 | CASSESERGGYEQYF | TGTGCCAGCAGTGAATCAGAGCGGGGGGGCTACGAGCAGTACTTC
TRBJ1-4 | . | TRBV28 | . | CASRHPGLEKLFF | TGTGCCAGCCGTCACCCAGGGCTTGAAAAACTGTTTTTT
TRBJ2-5 | . | TRBV12-1 | . | CASSHLPGGEGTQYF | TGTGCCAGCAGCCACCTTCCAGGGGGCGAGGGGACCCAGTACTTC
TRBJ2-1 | . | TRBV7-2 | . | CASRMGGNEQFF | TGTGCCAGCAGGATGGGGGGAAATGAGCAGTTCTTC
TRBJ2-5 | few | TRBV2 | TRBD1 | CASGLQGAINEQYF | TGTGCCAGCGGTTTACAGGGGGCGATCAATGAGCAGTACTTC
TRBJ2-3 | . | TRBV11-1 | . | CASSLRVTVRDTQYF | TGTGCCAGCAGCTTAAGGGTGACTGTACGAGATACGCAGTATTTT
TRBJ1-2 | . | TRBV4-3 | . | CASSQVGDPYGYTF | TGCGCCAGCAGCCAAGTTGGGGACCCCTATGGCTACACCTTC
TRBJ2-7 | few | TRBV7-2 | TRBD1 | CASSLEQGRLYEQYF | TGTGCCAGCAGCTTAGAACAGGGGCGTCTCTACGAGCAGTACTTC
TRBJ2-2 | . | TRBV5-1 | . | CASSLDRTVGTGELFF | TGCGCCAGCAGCTTGGACCGGACGGTGGGAACCGGGGAGCTGTTTTTT
TRBJ1-4 | . | TRBV5-1 | . | CAGSPPGLGNEKLFF | TGCGCCGGCAGCCCTCCGGGTCTCGGGAATGAAAAACTGTTTTTT
TRBJ2-3 | many | TRBV4-3 | . | CASSRTRGSIDTQYF | TGCGCCAGCAGCCGGACCCGCGGAAGTATCGATACGCAGTATTTT